This passage covers 7 T cell receptor beta chains from one sample sequenced in a study of blood T cell repertoires in COVID-19. Repertoires were generated with immunoSEQ multiplex PCR, while TCRdb's copy carries only in-frame clones and drops some. The sample holds about 140,000 clones; 65% to 85% are singletons and the top ten take approximately 8%. Sequencing was carried out using peripheral blood. The source is a human donor in a cohort sampled during active COVID-19.

The chain uses TRBV6-5 and TRBJ2-1; no clear D. The germline CDR1 and CDR2 sequences are MNHEY and SVGAGI. V was cut by 6 bases and J by 7 bases, with 10 bases left in between. This CDR3 spans 12 amino acids. The DNA for the CDR3 is TGTGCCAGCAGCCTCAGGAAAAATGAGCAGTTCTTC. Amino acids: CASSLRKNEQFF.

The chain has TRBV18 and TRBJ2-7; TRBD1 agrees at 10 bases. This CDR3 comprises 17 residues. Germline V gene lookup returns CDR1 KGHSH and CDR2 LQKENI. Trimming removed 6 bases from V and 1 base from J; junction bases left unmatched: 12. Written as DNA, the CDR3 is TGTGCCAGCTCCCGGGTGCTCGGACAGGGGGGTTCCTACGAGCAGTACTTC. It translates to CASSRVLGQGGSYEQYF.

The genes are TRBV10-1 and TRBJ2-5; the match to TRBD2 covers 8 bases. Germline assignment: CDR1 WNHNN and CDR2 SYGVQD (reference sequence). The CDR3 extends over 16 amino acids. Trimming removed 2 bases from V and 1 base from J; junction bases left unmatched: 6. CDR3 sequence reads: CASSEGITSGQETQYF. The CDR3 DNA reads TGCGCCAGCAGTGAGGGCATAACTAGCGGCCAAGAGACCCAGTACTTC.

This clone appeared a single time. The genes are TRBV15 and TRBJ1-4; the D is unclear. CDR1 is LNHNV, CDR2 YYDKDF, per germline (reference sequence). V lost 1 base and J lost 8, with 8 bases in between. There are 13 residues in the CDR3. The CDR3 DNA sequence: TGTGCCACCAGCAGAGGGCAGGAAGAAAAACTGTTTTTT. Translated, it gives CATSRGQEEKLFF.

V and J are TRBV6-6 and TRBJ2-3; D unresolved. Germline values: CDR1 MNHNY, CDR2 SVGAGI (reference sequence). V dropped 7 bases and J dropped 0 bases, with 5 bases sitting between them. This CDR3 has 12 amino acids. CDR3 in DNA: TGTGCCAGCATGACTAGCACAGATACGCAGTATTTT. This codes for CASMTSTDTQYF.

CDR3 sequence: CASTSKVSGDTQYF. The CDR3 nucleotides read TGCGCCAGCACCTCGAAGGTCTCGGGAGATACGCAGTATTTT. The chain is built from TRBV10-1 and TRBJ2-3; D uncertain. The CDR3 contains 14 residues. Trimming pared 7 bases from V and 5 bases from J, leaving 16 bases between. Germline loops: CDR1 WNHNN, CDR2 SYGVQD (reference sequence).

The rearrangement uses TRBV18 and TRBJ2-1; 11 nucleotides align to TRBD2. Losses at the gene ends were 1 base for V and 8 bases for J; bases not matched to a gene: 4. The CDR3 spans 15 residues. CDR1 and CDR2 (germline): KGHSH, LQKENI. CDR3: CASSPLIAGGDEQFF. CDR3 nucleotide sequence: TGTGCCAGCTCACCACTCATAGCGGGGGGGGATGAGCAGTTCTTC. Full variable domain (missing parts from reference TRBV18 and TRBJ2-1): NAGVMQNPRHLVRRRGQEARLRCSPMKGHSHVYWYRQLPEEGLKFMVYLQKENIIDESGMPKERFSAEFPKEGPSILRIQQVVRGDSAAYFCASSPLIAGGDEQFFGPGTRLTVL.